One sample yielded the 21 T cell receptor beta chains listed below, sequenced in a study of response to subunit inactivated influenza vaccine. TCRdb re-analysed the RT-PCR reads in MiXCR, keeping a single row per CDR3 protein. The repertoire holds about 500,000 distinct CDR3 sequences, with 15% to 20% as singletons. Here the sequenced sample was CD4+ T cells sorted from PBMCs, taken less than 30 months after vaccination. The receptors derive from a man aged 50 to 69 who received an inactivated influenza vaccine.

The rearrangement links TRBV20-1 to TRBJ2-3, with D unresolved. CDR1 DFQATT and CDR2 SNEGSKA come from the germline V gene (reference sequence). Trimming shortened V by 0 bases and J by 0 bases, and 10 bases separated the two germline ends. CDR3 length: 15 amino acids. The CDR3 sequence: CSARDQSASTDTQYF. For the CDR3, the DNA is TGCAGTGCTAGAGATCAGTCGGCTAGCACAGATACGCAGTATTTT.

In its sample, this clonotype was seen a few times. The CDR3 is CATNSGTPYEQYF. The DNA for the CDR3 is TGTGCCACCAATTCCGGGACCCCATACGAGCAGTACTTC. The chain employs TRBV10-3 and TRBJ2-7; D possibly uses TRBD1 or TRBD2 (5 bases each). The V end lost 10 bases, the J end lost 4 bases, and 17 bases lay between the germline ends. Germline V gene sequence: CDR1 ENHRY, CDR2 SYGVKD. CDR3 size: 13 residues.

In its sample, this clonotype was seen a few times. The V and J genes are TRBV10-3 and TRBJ2-3; D is possibly TRBD1 (6 bases). The ends were cut back, 5 bases at V and 3 bases at J, with 9 bases in the middle. The CDR3 has 13 residues. Germline CDR1 reads ENHRY; CDR2 reads SYGVKD. CDR3 bases: TGTGCCATCAGTTCAACAGGGACAGATACGCAGTATTTT. Its translation is CAISSTGTDTQYF.

This clonotype was recorded many times. The chain couples TRBV5-1 to TRBJ2-3; maybe TRBD2 (5 bases). Trimming shortened V by 2 bases and J by 2 bases, and 12 bases separated the two germline ends. This CDR3 contains 15 residues. Looked up from germline, CDR1 is SGHRS and CDR2 is YFSETQ. Written as DNA, the CDR3 is TGCGCCAGCAGCTTCAGCGGAGCCACCACAGATACGCAGTATTTT. It encodes CASSFSGATTDTQYF.

This clonotype was found a few times. V usage is TRBV10-3 and J usage is TRBJ2-3, with TRBD2 identical over 10 bases. Germline values: CDR1 ENHRY, CDR2 SYGVKD. V shed 3 bases, J shed 9 bases, and the junction held 9 bases outside the gene matches. CDR3 size: 15 residues. The CDR3 DNA sequence: TGTGCCATCAGTGATTCGAAGCGGGGGGGCTTAACGCAGTATTTT. This encodes CAISDSKRGGLTQYF.

The rearrangement links TRBV21-1 to TRBJ2-3. TRBV21-1 is classified as a pseudogene. This CDR3 comprises 14 residues. CDR3 sequence (DNA): TGTGCCAGCAGCAAGGGGCTAGTAACAGATACGCAGTATTTT. Its translation is CASSKGLVTDTQYF.

The chain links TRBV20-1 to TRBJ2-7; 16 nucleotides line up with TRBD2. Germline CDR1 and CDR2: DFQATT and SNEGSKA (reference sequence). The CDR3 is made up of 17 amino acids. Trimming took 3 bases from V and 4 from J; bases not matched to a gene: 9. CDR3 DNA sequence: TGCAGTGCTAGCCCTGGGACTAGCGGGAGGGCCGGGTACGAGCAGTACTTC. The encoded protein is CSASPGTSGRAGYEQYF.

The gene calls are TRBV7-9 and TRBJ1-4, with D uncertain. Germline assignment: CDR1 SEHNR and CDR2 FQNEAQ (reference sequence). The CDR3 runs to 12 residues. V shed 5 bases and J shed 8 bases, with 9 bases lying between them. In DNA form, the CDR3 reads TGTGCCAGCAGCCCTAAAGGGGAAAAACTGTTTTTT. Encoded protein: CASSPKGEKLFF.

This clonotype was seen only a few times. The V and J genes are TRBV7-9 and TRBJ1-6, with 7 bases fitting TRBD1. With 11 bases clipped from V and 10 bases from J, the junction kept 8 bases outside the gene matches. The CDR3 loop spans 12 amino acids. Germline lookup yields CDR1 SEHNR and CDR2 FQNEAQ (reference sequence). CDR3 region: CALFSTGSPLHF. CDR3 bases: TGTGCCCTTTTTTCGACAGGGTCACCCCTCCACTTT.

The chain has TRBV4-2 and TRBJ1-2, with no clear D. Per the germline V gene, CDR1 is LGHNA and CDR2 is YNFKEQ. V gave up 0 bases and J gave up 4 bases, with 9 bases separating them. The CDR3 has 14 amino acids. CDR3: CASSQERTVYGYTF. For the CDR3, the DNA is TGTGCCAGCAGCCAAGAACGCACAGTCTATGGCTACACCTTC.

This sequence joins TRBV20-1 and TRBJ2-1, with D tentatively TRBD2 (6 bases). This CDR3 has 12 amino acids. Germline CDR1 and CDR2: DFQATT and SNEGSKA (reference sequence). The V and J ends lost 6 bases and 12 bases respectively, with 18 bases between them. The CDR3 nucleotides read TGCAGTGCAACTCGGGACTCGTCGGGGCAGTTCTTC. As protein: CSATRDSSGQFF.

This clonotype occurred a few times. The J gene is TRBJ2-1, the V gene TRBV5-1; D ambiguous. Germline loops: CDR1 SGHRS, CDR2 YFSETQ. The CDR3 consists of 13 residues. Trimming left V 4 bases short and J 8 bases short, with 13 bases between. CDR3: CASSPPHGYEQFF. The CDR3 bases are TGCGCCAGCAGCCCCCCGCATGGGTATGAGCAGTTCTTC. Variable domain in full (rest from reference TRBV5-1 and TRBJ2-1): KAGVTQTPRYLIKTRGQQVTLSCSPISGHRSVSWYQQTPGQGLQFLFEYFSETQRNKGNFPGRFSGRQFSNSRSEMNVSTLELGDSALYLCASSPPHGYEQFFGPGTRLTVL.

This clonotype appeared many times. The CDR3: CASPLTNQPQHF. The CDR3 DNA sequence: TGTGCCAGCCCGTTAACGAATCAGCCCCAGCATTTT. The chain couples TRBV25-1 to TRBJ1-5, with D hard to call. CDR1 is MGHDK and CDR2 is SYGVNS in the germline V gene. The CDR3 covers 12 residues. The V and J ends lost 8 bases and 4 bases respectively, with 9 bases between them.

The J gene is TRBJ2-3, the V gene TRBV29-1, with 11 nucleotides matching TRBD2. CDR1 and CDR2 (germline): SQVTM, ANQGSEA. The length of the CDR3 is 18 residues. Germline trimming cut 7 bases from V and 2 bases from J; bases unmatched to any gene: 17. The CDR3 region has the DNA TGCAGCGCCCCCGAACTCCTAGCGGGAGGACCTCACACAGATACGCAGTATTTT. It translates to CSAPELLAGGPHTDTQYF.

The rearrangement joins TRBV29-1 to TRBJ1-1; D is uncertain. V was pared by 4 bases and J by 4 bases, with 13 bases between. CDR3 size: 13 residues. From germline, CDR1 is SQVTM and CDR2 ANQGSEA. The CDR3 DNA sequence: TGCAGCGTTGCCGGGAACCTGGGCACTGAAGCTTTCTTT. Translated, it gives CSVAGNLGTEAFF.

This clonotype was recorded a few times. The chain uses TRBV5-1 and TRBJ2-1; 7 bases match TRBD1. Germline V CDR1 and CDR2: SGHRS, YFSETQ. The CDR3 consists of 13 residues. The V and J ends lost 4 bases and 8 bases, in that order; junction bases with no gene match: 6. CDR3 coding DNA: TGCGCCAGCAGCCAATCACAGGGGTATGAGCAGTTCTTC. Protein: CASSQSQGYEQFF.

This clonotype was seen more than once but under ten times. V is TRBV4-2 and J is TRBJ1-2; no firm D call. CDR3 length: 13 residues. Trimming removed 0 bases from V and 8 bases from J, with 10 bases in between. In germline, CDR1 is LGHNA, CDR2 YNFKEQ. CDR3 nucleotide sequence: TGTGCCAGCAGCCAAGATTCAGGCCTGGGCTACACCTTC. Translating it yields CASSQDSGLGYTF.

The chain couples TRBV12-3 or TRBV12-4 to TRBJ2-2; D is uncertain. The CDR3 sequence is 14 residues long. V dropped 1 base and J dropped 8 bases, with 11 bases sitting between them. CDR3 sequence: CASSLDVRPGELFF. The CDR3 nucleotides read TGTGCCAGCAGTTTAGATGTCCGCCCAGGGGAGCTGTTTTTT.

The chain is built from TRBV27 and TRBJ1-5; a possible D gene is TRBD1 (6 bases). The length of the CDR3 is 14 residues. The V gene lost 3 bases and the J gene lost 9 bases, with 15 bases spanning the gap. Per the germline V gene, CDR1 is MNHEY and CDR2 is SMNVEV (reference sequence). The CDR3 is CASSFRGRGLPQHF. DNA for the CDR3: TGTGCCAGCAGTTTCAGGGGCCGGGGGTTGCCCCAGCATTTT.

This clonotype was observed at least ten times. The chain links TRBV4-3 to TRBJ1-2; D is unresolved. Trimming stripped 0 bases from V and 3 bases from J, with 5 bases between. The length of the CDR3 is 13 residues. Germline assignment: CDR1 LGHNA and CDR2 YSLEER. The CDR3 sequence is CASSQDSYYGYTF. CDR3 sequence (DNA): TGCGCCAGCAGCCAAGACAGTTACTATGGCTACACCTTC.

The chain uses TRBV12-3 or TRBV12-4 and TRBJ1-5; TRBD1 is a possible D gene (6 bases). V was trimmed by 3 bases and J by 5 bases, leaving 17 bases between them. This CDR3 region has 16 residues. The CDR3 DNA sequence: TGTGCCAGCAGTTTTTCCGGGGGCTCCAGGGATCAGCCCCAGCATTTT. Amino acids: CASSFSGGSRDQPQHF.